Following are 14 T cell receptor beta chains from one sample sequenced in a study of cytomegalovirus exposure and HLA in healthy donors. PCR amplification relied on 60 Vbeta primers (plus 13 Jbeta primers). The protocol was immunoSEQ multiplex PCR, while the TCRdb copy is restricted to in-frame clones and leaves out a portion. The table includes 150,000 to 200,000 clones, over 70% detected once. Material for sequencing was PBMCs. These receptors came from a male donor in good health and CMV-seronegative.

The CDR3 DNA reads as TGTGCCAGCAGTAGCCTACCCGGGACAGGCAATCAGCCCCAGCATTTT. This codes for CASSSLPGTGNQPQHF. V and J are TRBV28 and TRBJ1-5; 7 bases map to TRBD1. J was trimmed by 2 bases and V by 5 bases; bases with no gene match: 9. The CDR3 spans 16 residues. The V gene's germline CDR1 is MDHEN and CDR2 SYDVKM. Based on the CDR3 plus reference TRBV28 and TRBJ1-5, the full variable domain is DVKVTQSSRYLVKRTGEKVFLECVQDMDHENMFWYRQDPGLGLRLIYFSYDVKMKEKGDIPEGYSVSREKKERFSLILESASTNQTSMYLCASSSLPGTGNQPQHFGDGTRLSIL.

This chain uses TRBV2 with TRBJ2-7; TRBD2 matches at 9 bases. After removal of 8 bases from V and 3 bases from J, the junction contained 2 bases not matched to a gene. Germline CDR1 reads SNHLY; CDR2 reads FYNNEI. The CDR3 spans 12 residues. CDR3: CASRLADYEQYF. The CDR3 DNA reads TGTGCCAGCCGACTAGCGGACTACGAGCAGTACTTC. The full variable domain, its missing parts supplied by reference TRBV2 and TRBJ2-7, is EPEVTQTPSHQVTQMGQEVILRCVPISNHLYFYWYRQILGQKVEFLVSFYNNEISEKSEIFDDQFSVERPDGSNFTLKIRSTKLEDSAMYFCASRLADYEQYFGPGTRLTVT.

J is TRBJ1-2 and V is TRBV27; 7 bases map to TRBD1. The CDR3 has 15 residues. J was trimmed by 0 bases and V by 0 bases; bases with no gene match: 1. Germline loops: CDR1 MNHEY, CDR2 SMNVEV (reference sequence). The CDR3 DNA reads TGTGCCAGCAGTTTATCGGGACAGTCTAACTATGGCTACACCTTC. Its translation is CASSLSGQSNYGYTF.

This clone was detected once. V is TRBV2 and J is TRBJ2-2; 7 bases map to TRBD1. This CDR3 is built from 17 residues. V shed 5 bases, J shed 0 bases, and the junction held 9 bases outside the gene matches. The germline V gene encodes CDR1 SNHLY and CDR2 FYNNEI. CDR3 region: CASSFQRTGANTGELFF. As DNA, the CDR3 is TGTGCCAGCAGTTTCCAGAGGACAGGCGCGAACACCGGGGAGCTGTTTTTT.

The chain has TRBV4-1 and TRBJ1-5; D is perhaps TRBD1 (6 bases). The CDR3 spans 15 residues. Germline V gene sequence: CDR1 MGHRA, CDR2 YSYEKL. V was shortened by 6 bases and J by 1 base, with 13 bases between the two germline ends. The CDR3 reads CASRRNQGSNQPQHF. CDR3 DNA: TGCGCCAGCAGACGAAACCAGGGGAGCAATCAGCCCCAGCATTTT.

V gene TRBV10-3 combines with J gene TRBJ2-3; D might be TRBD1 (5 bases). Germline CDR1 reads ENHRY; CDR2 reads SYGVKD. V lost 6 bases and J lost 5, with 12 bases in between. The CDR3 contains 13 residues. CDR3 residues: CAISIQGQDTQYF. CDR3 bases: TGTGCCATCAGCATTCAGGGCCAAGATACGCAGTATTTT.

This clone occurred once. This chain links TRBV27 with TRBJ1-5; D is unresolved. There are 15 residues in the CDR3. Looked up from germline, CDR1 is MNHEY and CDR2 is SMNVEV (reference sequence). Trimming removed 7 bases at V and 2 bases at J, with 15 bases between. CDR3 in amino acids: CASTPRGRGNQPQHF. The CDR3 nucleotides are TGTGCCAGCACCCCCCGGGGTAGGGGCAATCAGCCCCAGCATTTT.

This clone was seen more than once but under ten times. This chain's CDR3 is CATRGLAGGLNEQFF. The CDR3 DNA sequence: TGTGCCACCAGAGGACTAGCGGGAGGCCTCAATGAGCAGTTCTTC. V and J are TRBV15 and TRBJ2-1; 14 bases are a match to TRBD2. The CDR3 is 15 residues long. V trimming: 6 bases; J trimming: 6 bases; junction bases outside the gene matches: 4. Germline lookup yields CDR1 LNHNV and CDR2 YYDKDF (reference sequence).

This chain uses TRBV5-6 with TRBJ1-3, with a possible D match to TRBD1 (5 bases). V was clipped by 8 bases and J by 2 bases, with 14 bases between them. The CDR3 consists of 14 residues. The germline CDR1 and CDR2 sequences are SGHDT and YYEEEE. As DNA, the CDR3 is TGTGCCAGAAGCCTTCAGGGCCCTGGAAACACCATATATTTT. Translating it yields CARSLQGPGNTIYF. The whole variable domain, remainder taken from reference TRBV5-6 and TRBJ1-3, is DAGVTQSPTHLIKTRGQQVTLRCSPKSGHDTVSWYQQALGQGPQFIFQYYEEEERQRGNFPDRFSGHQFPNYSSELNVNALLLGDSALYLCARSLQGPGNTIYFGEGSWLTVV.

The chain is built from TRBV18 and TRBJ2-3; 8 bases are a match to TRBD2. J gave up 4 bases and V 3 bases, and 6 bases lay outside the gene matches. From germline, CDR1 is KGHSH and CDR2 LQKENI. The CDR3 loop spans 15 amino acids. The CDR3 coding sequence is TGTGCCAGCTCACCTCCGGGACTAGTAGCAGATACGCAGTATTTT. As protein: CASSPPGLVADTQYF. The full variable domain, rest sourced from reference TRBV18 and TRBJ2-3, is NAGVMQNPRHLVRRRGQEARLRCSPMKGHSHVYWYRQLPEEGLKFMVYLQKENIIDESGMPKERFSAEFPKEGPSILRIQQVVRGDSAAYFCASSPPGLVADTQYFGPGTRLTVL.

This rearrangement joins TRBV6-1 to TRBJ1-6, with a tentative D call TRBD1 (6 bases). The ends were cut back, 2 bases at V and 5 bases at J, with 13 bases in the middle. The germline V gene has CDR1 MNHNS and CDR2 SASEGT. There are 16 residues in the CDR3. CDR3 nucleotide sequence: TGTGCCAGCAGTGAATTTTGGGGGCAAAATAATTCACCCCTCCACTTT. It translates to CASSEFWGQNNSPLHF.

This chain links TRBV6-5 with TRBJ1-1, with TRBD1 matching 10 bases. This CDR3 has 15 residues. After removal of 2 bases from V and 6 bases from J, the junction contained 6 bases not matched to a gene. Per the germline V gene, CDR1 is MNHEY and CDR2 is SVGAGI. CDR3 nucleotide sequence: TGTGCCAGCAGTTACCAGGGACAGGGGTCCTCTGAAGCTTTCTTT. Its protein product is CASSYQGQGSSEAFF.

This clone was seen only a few times. This rearrangement joins TRBV27 to TRBJ1-5, with a weak D call TRBD1 (5 bases). Trimming shortened V by 8 bases and J by 2 bases, and 10 bases separated the two germline ends. The CDR3 is 13 amino acids. Germline loops: CDR1 MNHEY, CDR2 SMNVEV (reference sequence). CDR3: CASAGGGNQPQHF. The CDR3 DNA is TGTGCCAGCGCCGGGGGGGGCAATCAGCCCCAGCATTTT.

The chain uses TRBV19 and TRBJ2-1, with 13 bases matching TRBD2. V gave up 5 bases and J gave up 12 bases; unmatched junction bases: 16. This CDR3 has 17 amino acids. Germline CDR1 is LNHDA and CDR2 is SQIVND (reference sequence). This CDR3 is CASSPPLGLAGPGGQFF. In nucleotides, the CDR3 is TGTGCCAGTAGTCCGCCCCTGGGACTAGCGGGGCCCGGGGGGCAGTTCTTC.